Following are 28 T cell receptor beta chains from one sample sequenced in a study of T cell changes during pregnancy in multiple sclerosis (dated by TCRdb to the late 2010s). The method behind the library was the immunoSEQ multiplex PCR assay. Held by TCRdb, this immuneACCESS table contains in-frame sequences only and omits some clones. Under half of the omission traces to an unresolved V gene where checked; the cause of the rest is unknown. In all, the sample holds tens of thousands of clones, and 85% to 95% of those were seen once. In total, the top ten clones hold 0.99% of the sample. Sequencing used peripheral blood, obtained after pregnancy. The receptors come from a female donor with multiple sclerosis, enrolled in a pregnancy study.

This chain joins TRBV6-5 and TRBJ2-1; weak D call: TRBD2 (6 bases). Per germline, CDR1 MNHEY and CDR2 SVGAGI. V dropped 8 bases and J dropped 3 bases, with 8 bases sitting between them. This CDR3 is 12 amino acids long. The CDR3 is CASRGYYNEQFF. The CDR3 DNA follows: TGTGCCAGCCGGGGGTACTACAATGAGCAGTTCTTC.

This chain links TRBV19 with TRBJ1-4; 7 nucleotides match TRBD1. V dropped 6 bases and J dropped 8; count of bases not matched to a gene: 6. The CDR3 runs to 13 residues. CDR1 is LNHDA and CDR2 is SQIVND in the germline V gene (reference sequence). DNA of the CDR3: TGTGCCAGTAGAAGACAGGGCGGCGAAAAACTGTTTTTT. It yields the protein CASRRQGGEKLFF.

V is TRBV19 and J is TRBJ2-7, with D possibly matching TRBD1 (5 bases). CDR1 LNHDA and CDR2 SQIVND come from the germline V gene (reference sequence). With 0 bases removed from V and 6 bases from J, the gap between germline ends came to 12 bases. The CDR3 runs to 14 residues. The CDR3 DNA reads TGTGCCAGTAGTATAGATCCCAGGGTTTCCGAGCAGTACTTC. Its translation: CASSIDPRVSEQYF.

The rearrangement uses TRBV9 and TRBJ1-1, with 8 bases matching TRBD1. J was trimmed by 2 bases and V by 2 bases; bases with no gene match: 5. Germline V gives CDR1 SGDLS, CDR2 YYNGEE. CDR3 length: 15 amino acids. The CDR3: CASSVGTGSNTEAFF. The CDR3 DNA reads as TGTGCCAGCAGCGTGGGGACAGGAAGTAACACTGAAGCTTTCTTT.

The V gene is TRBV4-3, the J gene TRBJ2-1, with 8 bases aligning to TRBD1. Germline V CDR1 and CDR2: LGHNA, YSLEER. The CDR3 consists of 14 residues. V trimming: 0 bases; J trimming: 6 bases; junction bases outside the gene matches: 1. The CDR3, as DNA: TGCGCCAGCAGCCAAGAGGGACAGGCCAATGAGCAGTTCTTC. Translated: CASSQEGQANEQFF.

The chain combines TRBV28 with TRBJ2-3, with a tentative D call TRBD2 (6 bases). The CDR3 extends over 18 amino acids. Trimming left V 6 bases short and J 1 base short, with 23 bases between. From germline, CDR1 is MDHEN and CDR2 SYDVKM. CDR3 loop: CASSPFSGAAPGTDTQYF. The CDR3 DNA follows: TGTGCCAGCAGCCCATTTAGCGGAGCAGCCCCCGGCACAGATACGCAGTATTTT.

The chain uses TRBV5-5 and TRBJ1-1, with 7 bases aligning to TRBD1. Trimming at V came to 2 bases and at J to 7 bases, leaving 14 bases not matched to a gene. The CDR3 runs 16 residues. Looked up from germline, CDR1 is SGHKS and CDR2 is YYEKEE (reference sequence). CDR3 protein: CASSLKLDRDRGEAFF. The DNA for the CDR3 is TGTGCCAGCAGCTTAAAGCTAGACAGGGATCGGGGTGAAGCTTTCTTT. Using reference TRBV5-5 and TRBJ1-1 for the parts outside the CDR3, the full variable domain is DAGVTQSPTHLIKTRGQQVTLRCSPISGHKSVSWYQQVLGQGPQFIFQYYEKEERGRGNFPDRFSARQFPNYSSELNVNALLLGDSALYLCASSLKLDRDRGEAFFGQGTRLTVV.

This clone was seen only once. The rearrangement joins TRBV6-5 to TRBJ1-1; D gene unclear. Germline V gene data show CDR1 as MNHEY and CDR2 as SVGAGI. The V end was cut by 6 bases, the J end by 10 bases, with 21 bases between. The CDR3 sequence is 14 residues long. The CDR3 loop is CASSPSTITLGAFF. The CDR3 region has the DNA TGTGCCAGCAGCCCATCGACTATCACCCTGGGAGCTTTCTTT.

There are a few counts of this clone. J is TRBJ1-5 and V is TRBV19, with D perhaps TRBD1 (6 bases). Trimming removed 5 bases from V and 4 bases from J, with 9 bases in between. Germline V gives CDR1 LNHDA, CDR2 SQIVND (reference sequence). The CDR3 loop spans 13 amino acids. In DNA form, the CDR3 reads TGTGCCAGTAGTCGACAGGTGAATCAGCCCCAGCATTTT. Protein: CASSRQVNQPQHF.

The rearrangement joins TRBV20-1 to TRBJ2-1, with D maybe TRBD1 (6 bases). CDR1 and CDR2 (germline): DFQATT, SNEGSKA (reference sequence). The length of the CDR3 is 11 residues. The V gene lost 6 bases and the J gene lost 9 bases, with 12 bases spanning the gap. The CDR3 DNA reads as TGCAGTGCACAAAAACAGGGTGAGCAGTTCTTC. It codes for CSAQKQGEQFF.

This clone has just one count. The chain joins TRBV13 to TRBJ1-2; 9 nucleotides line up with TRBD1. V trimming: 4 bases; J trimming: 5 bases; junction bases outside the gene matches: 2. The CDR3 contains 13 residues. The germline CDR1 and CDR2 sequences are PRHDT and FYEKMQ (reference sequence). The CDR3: CASSSDRGYGYTF. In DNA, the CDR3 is TGTGCCAGCAGCTCCGACAGGGGGTATGGCTACACCTTC.

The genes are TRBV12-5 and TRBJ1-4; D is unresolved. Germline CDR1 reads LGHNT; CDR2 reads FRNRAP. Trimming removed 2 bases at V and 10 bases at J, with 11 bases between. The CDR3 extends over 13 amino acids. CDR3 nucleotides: TGTGCTAGTGGTTTGAGTCCATCGGGAAAACTGTTTTTT. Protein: CASGLSPSGKLFF. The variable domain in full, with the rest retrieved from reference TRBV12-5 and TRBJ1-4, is DARVTQTPRHKVTEMGQEVTMRCQPILGHNTVFWYRQTMMQGLELLAYFRNRAPLDDSGMPKDRFSAEMPDATLATLKIQPSEPRDSAVYFCASGLSPSGKLFFGSGTQLSVL.

The CDR3, as DNA: TGTGCCAGCAGCTTGGGACAGAGTAGCTCTGGGGCCAACGTCCTGACTTTC. This sequence encodes CASSLGQSSSGANVLTF. This rearrangement joins TRBV5-5 to TRBJ2-6, with D maybe TRBD1 (5 bases). The CDR3 runs to 17 residues. CDR1 and CDR2 (germline): SGHKS, YYEKEE (reference sequence). Trimming stripped 0 bases from V and 0 bases from J, with 10 bases between.

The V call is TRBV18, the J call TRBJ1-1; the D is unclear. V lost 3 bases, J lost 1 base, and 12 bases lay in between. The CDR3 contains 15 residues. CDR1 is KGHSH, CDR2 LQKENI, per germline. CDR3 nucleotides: TGTGCCAGCTCACCTGGGAGGAGCAGGAACACTGAAGCTTTCTTT. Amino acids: CASSPGRSRNTEAFF.

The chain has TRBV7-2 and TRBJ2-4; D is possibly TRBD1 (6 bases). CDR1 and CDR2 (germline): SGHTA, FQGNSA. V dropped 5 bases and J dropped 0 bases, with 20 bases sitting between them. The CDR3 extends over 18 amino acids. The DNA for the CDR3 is TGTGCCAGCAGCCCCCGGGCAGGGGCGCAAAGAGCCAAAAACATTCAGTACTTC. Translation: CASSPRAGAQRAKNIQYF.

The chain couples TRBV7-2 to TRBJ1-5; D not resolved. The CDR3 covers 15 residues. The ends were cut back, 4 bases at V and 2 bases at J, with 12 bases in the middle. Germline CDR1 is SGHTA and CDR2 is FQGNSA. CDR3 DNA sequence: TGTGCCAGCAGCTGGACTGACACCGGCAATCAGCCCCAGCATTTT. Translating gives CASSWTDTGNQPQHF.

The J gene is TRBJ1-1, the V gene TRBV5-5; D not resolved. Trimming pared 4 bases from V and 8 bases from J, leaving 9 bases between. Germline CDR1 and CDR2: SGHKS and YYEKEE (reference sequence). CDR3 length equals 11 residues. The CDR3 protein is CASSPGFEAFF. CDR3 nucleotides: TGTGCCAGCAGCCCAGGATTCGAAGCTTTCTTT.

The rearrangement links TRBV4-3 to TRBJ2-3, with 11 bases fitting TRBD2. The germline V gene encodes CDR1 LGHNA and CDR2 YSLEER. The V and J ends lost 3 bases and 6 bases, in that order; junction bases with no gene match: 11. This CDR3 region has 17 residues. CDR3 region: CASSHVGTSGRGDTQYF. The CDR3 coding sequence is TGCGCCAGCAGCCACGTTGGGACTAGCGGACGAGGGGATACGCAGTATTTT.

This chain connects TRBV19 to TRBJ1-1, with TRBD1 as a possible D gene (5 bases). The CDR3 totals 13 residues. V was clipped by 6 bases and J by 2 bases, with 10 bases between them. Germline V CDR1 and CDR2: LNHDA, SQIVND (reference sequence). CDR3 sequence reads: CASSRGGNTEAFF. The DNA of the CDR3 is TGTGCCAGTAGCCGGGGGGGTAACACTGAAGCTTTCTTT.

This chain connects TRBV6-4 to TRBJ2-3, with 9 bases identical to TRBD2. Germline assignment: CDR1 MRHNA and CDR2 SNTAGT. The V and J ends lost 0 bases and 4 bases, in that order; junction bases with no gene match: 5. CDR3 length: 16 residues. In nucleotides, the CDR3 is TGTGCCAGCAGTGACTCCACCGCGGGGGGGTCAGATACGCAGTATTTT. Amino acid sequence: CASSDSTAGGSDTQYF.

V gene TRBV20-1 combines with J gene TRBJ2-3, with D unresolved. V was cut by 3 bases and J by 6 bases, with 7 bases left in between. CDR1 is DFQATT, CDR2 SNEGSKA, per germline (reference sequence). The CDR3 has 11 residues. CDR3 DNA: TGCAGTGCTAGTAGCTTGGATACGCAGTATTTT. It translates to CSASSLDTQYF.

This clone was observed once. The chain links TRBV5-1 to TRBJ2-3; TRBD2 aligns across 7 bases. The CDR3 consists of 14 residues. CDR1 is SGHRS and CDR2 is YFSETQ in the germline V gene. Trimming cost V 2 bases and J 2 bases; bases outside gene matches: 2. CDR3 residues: CASSLGRDTDTQYF. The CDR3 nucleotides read TGCGCCAGCAGCTTAGGGAGGGACACAGATACGCAGTATTTT.

CDR3 in DNA: TGTGCCAGCAGTGAAGTGGCAGGGGCTTACTTC. This codes for CASSEVAGAYF. The chain couples TRBV2 to TRBJ2-7; D possibly corresponds to TRBD1 (6 bases). Trimming removed 1 base from V and 13 bases from J, with 11 bases in between. Germline values: CDR1 SNHLY, CDR2 FYNNEI. The CDR3 is made up of 11 amino acids.

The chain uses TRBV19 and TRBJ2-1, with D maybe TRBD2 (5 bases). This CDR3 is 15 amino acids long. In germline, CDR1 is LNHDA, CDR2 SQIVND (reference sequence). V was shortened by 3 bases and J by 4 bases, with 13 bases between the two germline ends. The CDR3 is CASSMGSGWYNEQFF. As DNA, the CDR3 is TGTGCCAGTAGTATGGGGAGCGGTTGGTACAATGAGCAGTTCTTC.

The CDR3 region is CASSLTGTGKGANVLTF. DNA for the CDR3: TGTGCCAGCAGTCTAACCGGGACAGGGAAAGGGGCCAACGTCCTGACTTTC. The chain uses TRBV27 and TRBJ2-6, with 9 bases aligning to TRBD1. The CDR3 covers 17 residues. From germline, CDR1 is MNHEY and CDR2 SMNVEV (reference sequence). Losses at the gene ends were 5 bases for V and 4 bases for J; bases not matched to a gene: 9.

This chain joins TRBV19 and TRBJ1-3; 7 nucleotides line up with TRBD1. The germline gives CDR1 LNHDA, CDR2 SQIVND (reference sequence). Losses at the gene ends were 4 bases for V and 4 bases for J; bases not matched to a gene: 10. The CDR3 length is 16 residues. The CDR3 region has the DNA TGTGCCAGTAGTACCTACGACAGGGTGAGAGGAAACACCATATATTTT. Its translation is CASSTYDRVRGNTIYF.

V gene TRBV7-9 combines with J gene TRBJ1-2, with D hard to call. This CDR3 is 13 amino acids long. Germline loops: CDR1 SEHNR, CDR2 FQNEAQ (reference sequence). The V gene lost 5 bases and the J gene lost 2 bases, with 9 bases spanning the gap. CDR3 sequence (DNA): TGTGCCAGCAGCAATTCGGGGAACTATGGCTACACCTTC. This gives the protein CASSNSGNYGYTF.

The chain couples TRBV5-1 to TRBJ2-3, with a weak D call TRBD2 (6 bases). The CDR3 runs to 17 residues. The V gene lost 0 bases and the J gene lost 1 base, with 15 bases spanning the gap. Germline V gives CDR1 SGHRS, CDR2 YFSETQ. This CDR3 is CASSLAMEGTGTDTQYF. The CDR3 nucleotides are TGCGCCAGCAGCTTGGCCATGGAGGGAACGGGCACAGATACGCAGTATTTT.